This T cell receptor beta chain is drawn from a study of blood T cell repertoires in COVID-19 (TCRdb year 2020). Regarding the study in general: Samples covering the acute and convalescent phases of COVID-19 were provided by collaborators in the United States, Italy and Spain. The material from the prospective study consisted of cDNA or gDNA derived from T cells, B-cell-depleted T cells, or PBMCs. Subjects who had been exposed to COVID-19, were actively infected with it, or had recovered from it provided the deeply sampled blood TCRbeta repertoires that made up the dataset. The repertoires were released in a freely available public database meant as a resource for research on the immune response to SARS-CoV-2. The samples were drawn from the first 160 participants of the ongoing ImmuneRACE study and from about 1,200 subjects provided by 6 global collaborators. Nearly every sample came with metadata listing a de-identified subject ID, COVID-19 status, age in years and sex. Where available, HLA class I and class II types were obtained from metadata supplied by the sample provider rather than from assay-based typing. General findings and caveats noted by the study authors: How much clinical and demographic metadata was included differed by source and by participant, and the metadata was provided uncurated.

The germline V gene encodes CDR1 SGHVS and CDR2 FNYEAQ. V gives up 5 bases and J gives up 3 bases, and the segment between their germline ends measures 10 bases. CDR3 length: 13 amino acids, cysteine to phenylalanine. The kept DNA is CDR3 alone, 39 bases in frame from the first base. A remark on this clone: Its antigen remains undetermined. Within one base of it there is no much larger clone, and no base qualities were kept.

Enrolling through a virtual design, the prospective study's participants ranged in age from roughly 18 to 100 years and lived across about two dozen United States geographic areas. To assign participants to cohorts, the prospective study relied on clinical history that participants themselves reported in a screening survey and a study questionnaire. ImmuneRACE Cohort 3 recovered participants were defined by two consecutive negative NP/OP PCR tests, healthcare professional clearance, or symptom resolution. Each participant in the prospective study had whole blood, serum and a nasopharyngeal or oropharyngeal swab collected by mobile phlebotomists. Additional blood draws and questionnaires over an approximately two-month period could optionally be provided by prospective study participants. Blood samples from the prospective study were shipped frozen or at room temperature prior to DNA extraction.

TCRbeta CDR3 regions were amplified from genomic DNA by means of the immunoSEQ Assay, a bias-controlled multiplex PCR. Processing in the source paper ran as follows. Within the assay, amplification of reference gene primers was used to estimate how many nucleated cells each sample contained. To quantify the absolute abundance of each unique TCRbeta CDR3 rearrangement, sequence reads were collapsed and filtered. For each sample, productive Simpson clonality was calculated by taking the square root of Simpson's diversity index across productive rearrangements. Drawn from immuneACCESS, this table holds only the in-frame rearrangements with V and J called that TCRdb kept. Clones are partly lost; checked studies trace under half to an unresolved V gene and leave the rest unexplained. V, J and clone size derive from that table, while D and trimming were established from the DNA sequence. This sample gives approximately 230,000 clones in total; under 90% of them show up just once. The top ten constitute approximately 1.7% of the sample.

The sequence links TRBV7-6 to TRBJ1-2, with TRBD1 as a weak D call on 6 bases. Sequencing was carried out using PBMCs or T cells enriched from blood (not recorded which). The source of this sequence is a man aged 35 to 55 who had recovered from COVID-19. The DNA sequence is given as TGTGCCAGCAGCCCCAACAGGGACTATGGCTACACCTTC. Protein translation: CASSPNRDYGYTF.